The T cell receptor beta chain described here comes from a study of T cell repertoires in cytomegalovirus infection (dated by TCRdb to the late 2010s). Context from the whole study: Because public TCR beta signatures pointed to carriage of CMV infection together with the matching HLA type, the HLA type of each donor mattered for the analysis.

Comments on this clonotype: What this receptor recognizes is not known. No qualities accompany the bases; no much larger clone lies one base away.

From a lookup of the germline V gene, CDR1 and CDR2 are MDHEN and SYDVKM. Deletion took 1 base off V and 7 bases off J, with a span of 11 bases between the germline ends. The CDR3, from cysteine to valine, totals 13 residues. Only CDR3 DNA remains: 39 bases, in frame from the first base. The full study reports these points: The ex vivo response was dominated by HLA-C-restricted CMV-specific TCR beta clonotypes, which also provided the single most frequent clonotype in two of eight donors. Carriers of CMV infection plus the relevant HLA type were discriminated by the cumulative frequency of public TCR beta family members in the study cohort and in an independent roughly 370-donor cohort.

Sequencing relied on an Illumina HiSeq 1500. TCRdb took the public reads, trimmed them with fastp at Q25, ran MiXCR for clone calling and kept in-frame beta chains. Rows with one shared CDR3 protein collapse into an entry with the most common genes and DNA. The sample table holds under 800,000 distinct CDR3 sequences, of which approximately 24% were seen once. The ten most abundant clones make up around 8% of the sample. The receptor chain draws on TRBV28 and TRBJ2-7, with TRBD1 tentatively as D gene (6 bases match). Source material: CD8+ T cells from PBMCs. This TCR derives from a human donor in good health (CMV status not recorded). Some clones in this sample may be carry-over from other donors' samples. The CDR3 protein sequence reads: CASSLLPGEEQYV. The sequence in DNA is TGTGCCAGCAGTTTATTACCAGGGGAGGAGCAGTACGTC.